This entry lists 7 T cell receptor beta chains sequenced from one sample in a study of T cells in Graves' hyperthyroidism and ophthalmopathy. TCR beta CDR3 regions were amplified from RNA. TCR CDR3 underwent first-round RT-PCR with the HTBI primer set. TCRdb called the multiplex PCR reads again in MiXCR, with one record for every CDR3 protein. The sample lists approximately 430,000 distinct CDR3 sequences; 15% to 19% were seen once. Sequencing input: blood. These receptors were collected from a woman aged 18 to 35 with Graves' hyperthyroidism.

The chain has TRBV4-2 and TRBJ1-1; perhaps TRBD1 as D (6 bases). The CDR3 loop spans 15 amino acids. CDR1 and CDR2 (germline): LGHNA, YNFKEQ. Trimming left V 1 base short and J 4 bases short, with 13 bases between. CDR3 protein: CASSQGRGVATEAFF. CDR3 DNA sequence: TGTGCCAGCAGCCAAGGGAGGGGGGTGGCCACTGAAGCTTTCTTT.

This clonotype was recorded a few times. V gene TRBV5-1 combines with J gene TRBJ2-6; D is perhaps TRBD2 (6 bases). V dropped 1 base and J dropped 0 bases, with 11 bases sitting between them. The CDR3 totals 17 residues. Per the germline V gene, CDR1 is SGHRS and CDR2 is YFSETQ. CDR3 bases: TGCGCCAGCAGCTTGTTGGCGGGAAGCTCTGGGGCCAACGTCCTGACTTTC. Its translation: CASSLLAGSSGANVLTF.

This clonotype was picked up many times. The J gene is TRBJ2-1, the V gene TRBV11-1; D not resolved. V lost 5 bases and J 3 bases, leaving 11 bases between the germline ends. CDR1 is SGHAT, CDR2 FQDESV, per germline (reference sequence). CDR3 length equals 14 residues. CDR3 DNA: TGTGCCAGCAGCCCAAGAGGCAGCTACAATGAGCAGTTCTTC. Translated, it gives CASSPRGSYNEQFF. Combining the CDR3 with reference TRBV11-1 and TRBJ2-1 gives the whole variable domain EAEVAQSPRYKITEKSQAVAFWCDPISGHATLYWYRQILGQGPELLVQFQDESVVDDSQLPKDRFSAERLKGVDSTLKIQPAELGDSAMYLCASSPRGSYNEQFFGPGTRLTVL.

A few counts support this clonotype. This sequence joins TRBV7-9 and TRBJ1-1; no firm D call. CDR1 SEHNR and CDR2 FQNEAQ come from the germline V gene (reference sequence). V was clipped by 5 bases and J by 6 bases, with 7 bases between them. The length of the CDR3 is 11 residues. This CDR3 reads CASSAGAEAFF. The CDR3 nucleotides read TGTGCCAGCAGCGCCGGGGCTGAAGCTTTCTTT.

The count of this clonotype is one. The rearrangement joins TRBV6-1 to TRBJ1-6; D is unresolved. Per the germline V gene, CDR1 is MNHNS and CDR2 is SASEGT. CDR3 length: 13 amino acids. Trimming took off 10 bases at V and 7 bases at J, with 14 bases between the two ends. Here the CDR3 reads CATYGTRNSPLHF. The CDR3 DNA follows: TGTGCCACGTACGGAACTCGCAATTCACCCCTCCACTTT.

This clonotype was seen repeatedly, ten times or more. This CDR3 is CASSPLRDSEQYF. CDR3 coding DNA: TGTGCCAGCTCACCACTACGGGACTCCGAGCAGTACTTC. The chain uses TRBV18 and TRBJ2-7; TRBD2 is a possible D gene (6 bases). The V gene lost 1 base and the J gene lost 6 bases, with 10 bases spanning the gap. There are 13 residues in the CDR3. The germline gives CDR1 KGHSH, CDR2 LQKENI.

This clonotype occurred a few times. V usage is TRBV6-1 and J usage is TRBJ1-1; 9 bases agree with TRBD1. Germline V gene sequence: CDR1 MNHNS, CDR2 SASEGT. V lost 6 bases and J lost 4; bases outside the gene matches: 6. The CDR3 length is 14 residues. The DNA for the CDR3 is TGTGCCAGCAGCCTTTCGGACAGGGGCACTGAAGCTTTCTTT. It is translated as CASSLSDRGTEAFF.